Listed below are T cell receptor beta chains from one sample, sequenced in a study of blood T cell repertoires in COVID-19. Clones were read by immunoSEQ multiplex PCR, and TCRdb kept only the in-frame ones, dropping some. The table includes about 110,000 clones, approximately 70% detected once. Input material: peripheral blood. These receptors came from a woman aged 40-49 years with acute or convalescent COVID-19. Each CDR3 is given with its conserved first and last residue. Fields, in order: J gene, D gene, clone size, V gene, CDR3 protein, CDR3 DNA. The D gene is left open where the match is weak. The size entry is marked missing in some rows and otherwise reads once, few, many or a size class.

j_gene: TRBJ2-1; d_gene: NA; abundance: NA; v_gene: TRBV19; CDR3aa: CASSIELALEQFF; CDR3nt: TGTGCCAGTAGTATAGAGCTAGCGTTAGAGCAGTTCTTC
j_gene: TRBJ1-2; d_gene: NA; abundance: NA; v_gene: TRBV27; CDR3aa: CASSVSGFYYGYTF; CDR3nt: TGTGCCAGCAGTGTAAGTGGCTTCTACTATGGCTACACCTTC
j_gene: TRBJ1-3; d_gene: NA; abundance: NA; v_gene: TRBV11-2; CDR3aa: CASSLTPLGRGGNTIYF; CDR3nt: TGTGCCAGCAGCTTAACCCCTCTGGGGCGCGGAGGAAACACCATATATTTT
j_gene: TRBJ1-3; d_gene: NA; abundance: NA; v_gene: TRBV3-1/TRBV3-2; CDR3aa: CASSTTGGGNTIYF; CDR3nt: TGTGCCAGCAGCACCACGGGGGGCGGAAACACCATATATTTT
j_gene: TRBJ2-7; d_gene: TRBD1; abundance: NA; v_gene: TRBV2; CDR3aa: CASSPGTGSAEQYF; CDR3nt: TGTGCCAGCAGTCCCGGGACAGGGTCGGCCGAGCAGTACTTC
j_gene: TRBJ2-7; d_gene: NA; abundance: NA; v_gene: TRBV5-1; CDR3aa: CASSFTFRSTAYEQYF; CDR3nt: TGCGCCAGCAGCTTCACTTTTAGATCGACAGCCTACGAGCAGTACTTC
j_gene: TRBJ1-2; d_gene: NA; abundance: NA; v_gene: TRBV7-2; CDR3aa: CASSLQEANYGYTF; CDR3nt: TGTGCCAGCAGCTTACAGGAAGCTAACTATGGCTACACCTTC
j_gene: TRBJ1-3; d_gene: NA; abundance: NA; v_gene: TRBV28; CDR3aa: CASSPPRGVGNTIYF; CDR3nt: TGTGCCAGCAGTCCCCCGCGGGGGGTGGGAAACACCATATATTTT
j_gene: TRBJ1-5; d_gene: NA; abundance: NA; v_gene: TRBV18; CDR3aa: CASSPQQVNQPQHF; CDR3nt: TGTGCCAGCTCACCCCAACAGGTCAATCAGCCCCAGCATTTT
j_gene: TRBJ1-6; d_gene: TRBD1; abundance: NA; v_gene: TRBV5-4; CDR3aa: CASSAGPTGVGSPLHF; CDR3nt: TGTGCCAGCAGCGCGGGGCCGACAGGGGTCGGATCACCCCTCCACTTT
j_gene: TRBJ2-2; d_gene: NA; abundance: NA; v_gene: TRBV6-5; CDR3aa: CASSLGGPTGELFF; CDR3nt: TGTGCCAGCAGTTTAGGCGGGCCCACCGGGGAGCTGTTTTTT
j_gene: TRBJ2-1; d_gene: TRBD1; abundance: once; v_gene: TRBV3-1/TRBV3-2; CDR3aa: CASSPRDRGDEQFF; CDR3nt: TGTGCCAGCAGCCCCCGGGACAGGGGTGATGAGCAGTTCTTC
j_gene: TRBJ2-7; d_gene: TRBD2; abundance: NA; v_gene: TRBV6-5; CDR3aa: CASSQYGGAYEQYF; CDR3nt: TGTGCCAGCAGCCAATACGGGGGGGCCTACGAGCAGTACTTC
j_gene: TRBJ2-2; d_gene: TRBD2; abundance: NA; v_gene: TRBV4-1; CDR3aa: CASSYEIPGPGGSGELFF; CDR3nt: TGCGCCAGCAGCTATGAAATCCCGGGCCCGGGGGGTTCTGGGGAGCTGTTTTTT
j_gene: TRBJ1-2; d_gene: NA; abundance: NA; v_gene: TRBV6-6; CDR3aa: CASSYQIGYTF; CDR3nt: TGTGCCAGCAGTTATCAGATTGGCTACACCTTC
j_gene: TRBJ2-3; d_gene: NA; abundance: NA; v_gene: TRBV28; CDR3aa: CASSLPLFTDTQYF; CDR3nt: TGTGCCAGCAGTCTCCCACTTTTCACAGATACGCAGTATTTT
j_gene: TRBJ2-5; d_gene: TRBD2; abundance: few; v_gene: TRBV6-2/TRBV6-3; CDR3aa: CASSYARGLAGDQETQYF; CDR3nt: TGTGCCAGCAGTTACGCCCGCGGACTAGCGGGGGATCAAGAGACCCAGTACTTC